The rows below give T cell receptor beta chains drawn from one sample of a study of shared clonotypes between healthy human individuals. Using immunoSEQ multiplex PCR, the repertoire was profiled, and TCRdb retains in-frame clones only, with some absent. The data contain fewer than 150,000 clones, around 66% of them seen just once; the ten biggest clones take up under 30%. The sample taken for sequencing was memory CD8+ T cells sorted from blood. These receptors all come from a woman aged 30 to 39 in good health. CDR3s include the opening cysteine and the closing phenylalanine or tryptophan. The D gene is left open where the match is weak. Clone size is not always given. Where it is, it says once, few, many or a class for expanded clones.

clone size,V gene,J gene,D gene,CDR3 protein,CDR3 DNA
-,TRBV30,TRBJ1-5,-,CAWSSGANSNQPQHF,TGTGCCTGGAGTTCGGGAGCTAATAGCAATCAGCCCCAGCATTTT
-,TRBV5-4,TRBJ1-1,-,CASSLATTATEAFF,TGTGCCAGCAGCTTGGCCACGACGGCCACTGAAGCTTTCTTT
-,TRBV5-3,TRBJ2-5,TRBD1,CARSRDRGVPQETQYF,TGTGCCAGAAGCCGGGACAGGGGAGTACCTCAAGAGACCCAGTACTTC
-,TRBV9,TRBJ2-5,TRBD2,CASSPTVGRAKETQYF,TGTGCCAGCAGCCCAACCGTTGGGAGGGCCAAAGAGACCCAGTACTTC
-,TRBV5-6,TRBJ2-7,TRBD2,CASSRILFRTSGSYEQYF,TGTGCCAGCAGCCGCATCTTATTTAGGACTAGCGGGAGCTACGAGCAGTACTTC
-,TRBV7-2,TRBJ2-7,TRBD2,CASSLVAGGTYEQYF,TGTGCCAGCAGCTTAGTAGCGGGAGGTACTTACGAGCAGTACTTC
-,TRBV4-1,TRBJ2-3,TRBD2,CASSQEAASGRSRTDTQYF,TGCGCCAGCAGCCAAGAGGCGGCTAGCGGGAGGTCCCGCACAGATACGCAGTATTTT
-,TRBV15,TRBJ2-7,-,CATSRDLDTPYEQYF,TGTGCCACCAGCAGAGATCTGGACACCCCCTACGAGCAGTACTTC
many,TRBV5-1,TRBJ2-3,-,CASSLEVGDTQYF,TGCGCCAGCAGCCTGGAGGTGGGAGATACGCAGTATTTT
-,TRBV10-3,TRBJ2-7,TRBD1,CAIRGTGNIYEQYF,TGTGCCATCAGGGGGACAGGGAATATTTACGAGCAGTACTTC
once,TRBV4-1,TRBJ2-7,-,CASSLDPAFGEQYF,TGCGCCAGCAGCCTAGACCCGGCTTTTGGGGAGCAGTACTTC
-,TRBV27,TRBJ1-5,TRBD1,CASSPFLATGVQPQHF,TGTGCCAGCAGTCCATTCTTAGCGACAGGGGTTCAGCCCCAGCATTTT
-,TRBV5-6,TRBJ2-4,-,CASSLGLTGGIQYF,TGTGCCAGCAGCTTGGGTCTGACAGGCGGGATTCAGTACTTC
many,TRBV9,TRBJ1-1,-,CASSVAWGTAEAFF,TGTGCCAGCAGCGTAGCTTGGGGAACGGCTGAAGCTTTCTTT
-,TRBV5-6,TRBJ1-2,TRBD1,CASSYQTLGQGAYYGYTF,TGTGCCAGCAGTTATCAGACTTTAGGACAGGGGGCGTACTATGGCTACACCTTC
few,TRBV7-6,TRBJ2-7,TRBD2,CASSLSSFRGLGYEQYF,TGTGCCAGCAGCTTAAGTAGTTTCCGGGGACTAGGCTACGAGCAGTACTTC
-,TRBV7-6,TRBJ2-1,-,CASSLAGIYNEQFF,TGTGCCAGCAGCTTAGCAGGGATTTACAATGAGCAGTTCTTC
-,TRBV7-3,TRBJ1-5,-,CASSGRKHQPQHF,TGTGCCAGCAGCGGGCGGAAACATCAGCCCCAGCATTTT
-,TRBV7-9,TRBJ2-7,-,CASSFSVSYEQYF,TGTGCCAGCAGCTTTTCGGTGAGCTACGAGCAGTACTTC
once,TRBV7-8,TRBJ2-6,-,CASRPTGANVLTF,TGTGCCAGCAGACCTACTGGGGCCAACGTCCTGACTTTC
-,TRBV2,TRBJ1-4,TRBD1,CASKRQGEISVVKLFF,TGTGCCAGCAAGAGACAGGGGGAAATATCGGTCGTAAAACTGTTTTTT
-,TRBV6-6,TRBJ1-3,-,CASSYLGSGNTIYF,TGTGCCAGCAGTTACTTGGGCTCTGGAAACACCATATATTTT
-,TRBV7-3,TRBJ2-7,-,CASSLVSGSEQYF,TGTGCCAGCAGCTTAGTTTCGGGCTCCGAGCAGTACTTC
many,TRBV15,TRBJ1-5,-,CATSRGLDSNQPQHF,TGTGCCACCAGCAGAGGACTAGATAGCAATCAGCCCCAGCATTTT
many,TRBV19,TRBJ1-2,-,CASSIWQADGYTF,TGTGCCAGTAGTATCTGGCAGGCTGACGGCTACACCTTC
-,TRBV21-1,TRBJ2-6,-,CASSKIGTGRTGANVLTF,TGTGCCAGCAGCAAAATAGGGACAGGGAGGACTGGGGCCAACGTCCTGACTTTC
-,TRBV7-6,TRBJ1-3,-,CASSLSWGSGNTIYF,TGTGCCAGCAGCTTGTCTTGGGGGTCCGGAAACACCATATATTTT
-,TRBV13,TRBJ1-5,-,CASSRYRDLRQPQHF,TGTGCCAGCAGCCGATACAGGGATCTACGTCAGCCCCAGCATTTT
many,TRBV7-1,TRBJ2-6,-,CASSQNSHGESGANVLTF,TGTGCCAGCAGCCAAAACAGTCACGGGGAATCTGGGGCCAACGTCCTGACTTTC
few,TRBV21-1,TRBJ2-7,-,CASSKAGQVRYEQYF,TGTGCCAGCAGCAAAGCCGGACAGGTTCGGTACGAGCAGTACTTC
-,TRBV29-1,TRBJ2-7,TRBD2,CSVEDLAGKSMQYF,TGCAGCGTTGAAGATCTAGCGGGAAAATCGATGCAGTACTTC
-,TRBV28,TRBJ2-3,TRBD2,CASSLRASGGTDTQYF,TGTGCCAGCAGTTTACGGGCTAGCGGGGGCACAGATACGCAGTATTTT
few,TRBV27,TRBJ2-3,-,CASLKTPGSGFDTQYF,TGTGCCAGCCTAAAAACCCCCGGTAGCGGATTCGATACGCAGTATTTT
-,TRBV2,TRBJ2-7,-,CASRLGQSTIYEQYF,TGTGCCAGCAGACTTGGACAGTCTACAATTTACGAGCAGTACTTC
few,TRBV25-1,TRBJ2-7,TRBD1,CASREGTGGVYEQYF,TGTGCCAGCAGGGAGGGGACAGGGGGGGTCTACGAGCAGTACTTC
-,TRBV13,TRBJ2-1,-,CASSWVETSNEQFF,TGTGCCAGCAGCTGGGTAGAAACCTCGAATGAGCAGTTCTTC
-,TRBV4-2,TRBJ2-3,-,CASSQDPNGGDTDTQYF,TGTGCCAGCAGCCAAGATCCTAACGGGGGAGACACAGATACGCAGTATTTT
-,TRBV19,TRBJ2-1,-,CASSIDGFNEQFF,TGTGCCAGTAGTATTGATGGGTTCAATGAGCAGTTCTTC
-,TRBV6-5,TRBJ2-7,-,CASSYGLIYEQYF,TGTGCCAGCAGTTACGGACTCATCTACGAGCAGTACTTC
-,TRBV29-1,TRBJ2-7,TRBD2,CSVVLAEPYEQYF,TGCAGCGTTGTTCTAGCGGAGCCCTACGAGCAGTACTTC
-,TRBV13,TRBJ2-1,-,CASSSSGASGLDEQFF,TGTGCCAGCAGCTCCTCAGGGGCTAGCGGTCTGGATGAGCAGTTCTTC
-,TRBV7-8,TRBJ2-7,TRBD2,CASSLAGPYEQYF,TGTGCCAGCAGCCTAGCGGGACCATACGAGCAGTACTTC
-,TRBV25-1,TRBJ2-3,TRBD1,CASNPIGTGVTDTQYF,TGTGCCAGCAATCCTATCGGGACAGGGGTCACAGATACGCAGTATTTT
-,TRBV7-9,TRBJ1-3,-,CASSLGSPSSGNTIYF,TGTGCCAGCAGCTTAGGGTCGCCGTCCTCTGGAAACACCATATATTTT
-,TRBV6-6,TRBJ2-2,-,CATQRAAEGRELFF,TGTGCCACACAACGCGCAGCGGAGGGAAGGGAGCTGTTTTTT
many,TRBV6-4,TRBJ2-6,TRBD1,CASSDNRGSGANVLTF,TGTGCCAGCAGTGACAACAGGGGATCTGGGGCCAACGTCCTGACTTTC
-,TRBV6-5,TRBJ1-5,TRBD1,CASSPGQVDYQPQHF,TGTGCCAGCAGCCCCGGACAGGTAGACTATCAGCCCCAGCATTTT
-,TRBV4-1,TRBJ2-7,-,CASSQVWRAEQYF,TGCGCCAGCAGCCAAGTCTGGCGGGCGGAGCAGTACTTC
-,TRBV5-1,TRBJ2-2,-,CASSVQGGNTGELFF,TGCGCCAGCAGCGTCCAGGGGGGAAACACCGGGGAGCTGTTTTTT
-,TRBV27,TRBJ2-1,-,CASSLDWGGSVNEQFF,TGTGCCAGCAGTTTAGATTGGGGTGGCTCAGTGAATGAGCAGTTCTTC
few,TRBV2,TRBJ2-7,-,CASMSGVPYEQYF,TGTGCCAGCATGAGCGGAGTCCCCTACGAGCAGTACTTC
-,TRBV25-1,TRBJ2-1,-,CASSEGVNEQFF,TGTGCCAGCAGTGAGGGTGTCAATGAGCAGTTCTTC
-,TRBV7-9,TRBJ1-1,-,CASSLGEGGNTEAFF,TGTGCCAGCAGCTTAGGAGAGGGTGGGAACACTGAAGCTTTCTTT
-,TRBV28,TRBJ2-1,TRBD2,CASTQTSEGEDEQFF,TGTGCCAGCACCCAGACTAGCGAGGGAGAGGATGAGCAGTTCTTC
once,TRBV27,TRBJ1-5,-,CASRPRGFNQPQHF,TGTGCCAGCAGGCCCAGGGGATTCAATCAGCCCCAGCATTTT
-,TRBV6-4,TRBJ1-5,-,CASSDSEALYSNQPQHF,TGTGCCAGCAGTGACTCGGAGGCACTCTATAGCAATCAGCCCCAGCATTTT
-,TRBV14,TRBJ2-1,TRBD2,CASSRREGLTNEQFF,TGTGCCAGCAGCCGGCGGGAGGGCCTAACCAATGAGCAGTTCTTC